The next 29 T cell receptor beta chains were all read from a single sample in a study of PD-1 blockade in mismatch repair-deficient tumors. Measured with immunoSEQ multiplex PCR; TCRdb has only the in-frame clones, and not every one. The sample yields about 68,000 clones, about 78% seen once. Sample: peripheral blood, taken 2 weeks after starting pembrolizumab. The receptors derive from an adult with mismatch repair-deficient cancer.

This sequence joins TRBV29-1 and TRBJ2-7; the match to TRBD2 covers 10 bases. The CDR3 is made up of 12 amino acids. Germline V gene data show CDR1 as SQVTM and CDR2 as ANQGSEA. V lost 5 bases and J lost 6; bases outside the gene matches: 4. CDR3 DNA sequence: TGCAGCGTTCTAGCGGGAGCATCCGAGCAGTACTTC. It translates to CSVLAGASEQYF.

The CDR3, as DNA: TGTGCCAGCAGCCATCCCCCGGGAAACGAGCAGTACTTC. This gives the protein CASSHPPGNEQYF. The chain uses TRBV11-2 and TRBJ2-7, with D maybe TRBD2 (5 bases). Germline CDR1 and CDR2: SGHAT and FQNNGV. With 5 bases removed from V and 5 bases from J, the gap between germline ends came to 13 bases. CDR3 length: 13 amino acids. The variable domain in full, completed from reference TRBV11-2 and TRBJ2-7, reads EAGVAQSPRYKIIEKRQSVAFWCNPISGHATLYWYQQILGQGPKLLIQFQNNGVVDDSQLPKDRFSAERLKGVDSTLKIQPAKLEDSAVYLCASSHPPGNEQYFGPGTRLTVT.

This clone was detected only a few times. The rearrangement links TRBV20-1 to TRBJ2-1, with 8 bases lining up with TRBD2. The J segment lost 8 bases and the V segment lost 6 bases, leaving 3 bases of the junction unmatched. Per germline, CDR1 DFQATT and CDR2 SNEGSKA (reference sequence). This CDR3 is built from 11 residues. The DNA of the CDR3 is TGCAGTGCGTCGACTAGCGATGAGCAGTTCTTC. Translation: CSASTSDEQFF.

The rearrangement uses TRBV5-1 and TRBJ1-1, with D maybe TRBD1 (5 bases). There are 14 residues in the CDR3. CDR1 and CDR2 from the germline V gene are SGHRS and YFSETQ. Between the trimmed V and J ends, which lost 4 bases and 3 bases, there was a span of 13 bases. CDR3 bases: TGCGCCAGCAGCCCCAGGGTGGGGGACACTGAAGCTTTCTTT. Its translation: CASSPRVGDTEAFF.

About this clone itself: This specimen includes other DNA sequences encoding the same CDR3. V usage is TRBV11-1 and J usage is TRBJ2-7; no firm D call. The CDR3 runs 13 residues. Between the trimmed V and J ends, which lost 1 base and 3 bases, there was a span of 7 bases. Germline V CDR1 and CDR2: SGHAT, FQDESV (reference sequence). CDR3 loop: CASSLGRVYEQYF. DNA of the CDR3: TGTGCCAGCAGCTTAGGAAGGGTCTACGAGCAGTACTTC.

The V call is TRBV15, the J call TRBJ2-7, with 7 positions matching TRBD2. The CDR3 sequence is 15 residues long. V lost 1 base, J lost 1 base, and 4 bases stayed unmatched. Germline CDR1 is LNHNV and CDR2 is YYDKDF (reference sequence). The CDR3 nucleotides read TGTGCCACCAGCAGAGGCGGGAGTACATCCTACGAGCAGTACTTC. Translation gives CATSRGGSTSYEQYF. Variable domain in full (rest from reference TRBV15 and TRBJ2-7): DAMVIQNPRYQVTQFGKPVTLSCSQTLNHNVMYWYQQKSSQAPKLLFHYYDKDFNNEADTPDNFQSRRPNTSFCFLDIRSPGLGDTAMYLCATSRGGSTSYEQYFGPGTRLTVT.

This sequence joins TRBV18 and TRBJ1-1; D remains unclear. The CDR3 runs to 12 residues. Trimming stripped 5 bases from V and 7 bases from J, with 11 bases between. CDR1 KGHSH and CDR2 LQKENI come from the germline V gene. This chain's CDR3 is CASSSHPDEAFF. CDR3 coding DNA: TGTGCCAGCTCATCACACCCAGATGAAGCTTTCTTT.

The V gene is TRBV19, the J gene TRBJ1-1; no firm D call. V lost 7 bases and J lost 7, with 7 bases in between. The CDR3 loop spans 10 amino acids. Germline-derived CDR1 and CDR2 are LNHDA and SQIVND (reference sequence). In DNA form, the CDR3 reads TGTGCCAGTATTGACGGTGAAGCTTTCTTT. This sequence encodes CASIDGEAFF.

The chain uses TRBV6-5 and TRBJ1-1; TRBD1 agrees at 7 bases. The CDR3 consists of 14 residues. The germline V gene has CDR1 MNHEY and CDR2 SVGAGI. Trimming cost V 8 bases and J 3 bases; bases outside gene matches: 9. CDR3 coding DNA: TGTGCCAGCCTTCTCAGGACAGGACACACTGAAGCTTTCTTT. Residues: CASLLRTGHTEAFF.

The gene calls are TRBV9 and TRBJ1-2, with a possible D match to TRBD1 (5 bases). Trimming took 4 bases from V and 5 from J, leaving 15 bases between them. Germline V gene sequence: CDR1 SGDLS, CDR2 YYNGEE. The CDR3 covers 14 residues. The CDR3 coding sequence is TGTGCCAGCAGCCCCCCTGGGGGGTTTTATGGCTACACCTTC. Translation gives CASSPPGGFYGYTF. The full variable domain, completed using reference TRBV9 and TRBJ1-2, is DSGVTQTPKHLITATGQRVTLRCSPRSGDLSVYWYQQSLDQGLQFLIQYYNGEERAKGNILERFSAQQFPDLHSELNLSSLELGDSALYFCASSPPGGFYGYTFGSGTRLTVV.

V and J are TRBV4-2 and TRBJ2-1, with TRBD2 matching 13 bases. With 0 bases clipped from V and 5 bases from J, the junction kept 4 bases outside the gene matches. Germline V gene lookup returns CDR1 LGHNA and CDR2 YNFKEQ. The CDR3 has 17 residues. The CDR3 DNA reads TGTGCCAGCAGCCAAGATCCTGGGACTAGCGGGAACAATGAGCAGTTCTTC. Translation: CASSQDPGTSGNNEQFF.

The J gene is TRBJ1-5, the V gene TRBV9; the match to TRBD1 covers 10 bases. The CDR3 covers 14 residues. J was trimmed by 4 bases and V by 2 bases; bases with no gene match: 0. Germline CDR1 is SGDLS and CDR2 is YYNGEE. The DNA for the CDR3 is TGTGCCAGCAGCGTGGGACAGGGGAATCAGCCCCAGCATTTT. It codes for CASSVGQGNQPQHF.

The chain has TRBV28 and TRBJ1-4, with 7 bases fitting TRBD1. Losses at the gene ends were 6 bases for V and 8 bases for J; bases not matched to a gene: 9. The CDR3 is 14 amino acids. Germline-derived CDR1 and CDR2 are MDHEN and SYDVKM. CDR3 nucleotides: TGTGCCAGCAGACTGGACAGGACGATAGAAAAACTGTTTTTT. Its translation is CASRLDRTIEKLFF.

This clone has a single count. The rearrangement links TRBV30 to TRBJ1-1; perhaps TRBD1 as D (5 bases). Germline V gene lookup returns CDR1 GTSNPN and CDR2 SVGIG (reference sequence). There are 11 residues in the CDR3. Trimming removed 0 bases at V and 7 bases at J, with 6 bases between. The CDR3: CAWSVGGEAFF. In DNA form, the CDR3 reads TGTGCCTGGAGTGTTGGGGGTGAAGCTTTCTTT.

The chain has TRBV10-3 and TRBJ2-3, with 14 bases lining up with TRBD2. The germline V gene has CDR1 ENHRY and CDR2 SYGVKD. CDR3 length equals 17 residues. The ends lost 3 bases at V and 5 bases at J; junction bases unmatched: 7. The CDR3, as DNA: TGTGCCATCAGTGACCCGGGACTAGCGGGAGAGGGAGATACGCAGTATTTT. Translation: CAISDPGLAGEGDTQYF.

This clone is termed medium-sized. V is TRBV5-4 and J is TRBJ2-7, with no clear D. The CDR3 is 12 residues long. Deletions cut 0 bases from V and 6 bases from J, with 7 bases between. Germline CDR1 and CDR2: SGHNT and YYREEE (reference sequence). The CDR3 loop is CASSLAGGEQYF. In DNA, the CDR3 is TGTGCCAGCAGCTTGGCGGGTGGCGAGCAGTACTTC. The complete variable domain, with remaining parts taken from reference TRBV5-4 and TRBJ2-7, reads ETGVTQSPTHLIKTRGQQVTLRCSSQSGHNTVSWYQQALGQGPQFIFQYYREEENGRGNFPPRFSGLQFPNYSSELNVNALELDDSALYLCASSLAGGEQYFGPGTRLTVT.

In its sample, this clone was seen once. The chain has TRBV29-1 and TRBJ2-3; tentatively, D is TRBD2 (5 bases). Trimming took 1 base from V and 1 from J, leaving 15 bases between them. Germline V lookup: CDR1 SQVTM, CDR2 ANQGSEA. CDR3 length: 16 residues. Here the CDR3 reads CSVEGLAGIRTDTQYF. DNA for the CDR3: TGCAGCGTTGAAGGGCTAGCCGGGATCCGCACAGATACGCAGTATTTT.

This clone was counted a single time. The chain uses TRBV11-3 and TRBJ2-1, with D perhaps TRBD1 or TRBD2 (5 bases each). Trimming took off 4 bases at V and 0 bases at J, with 13 bases between the two ends. From germline, CDR1 is SGHNT and CDR2 YENEEA. CDR3 length equals 16 residues. The CDR3 protein is CASSSRDPSSYNEQFF. The CDR3 DNA reads TGTGCCAGCAGCTCTCGGGACCCTAGCTCCTACAATGAGCAGTTCTTC.

The chain links TRBV19 to TRBJ1-1, with a weak D call TRBD1 (5 bases). Germline lookup yields CDR1 LNHDA and CDR2 SQIVND (reference sequence). V shed 6 bases and J shed 1 base, with 15 bases lying between them. The CDR3 is made up of 15 amino acids. The CDR3 reads CASRQGLRPNTEAFF. CDR3 in DNA: TGTGCCAGTAGGCAGGGATTACGACCGAACACTGAAGCTTTCTTT.

This chain connects TRBV11-3 to TRBJ1-1, with D tentatively TRBD1 (6 bases). The V and J ends lost 5 bases and 0 bases respectively, with 16 bases between them. CDR1 and CDR2 from the germline V gene are SGHNT and YENEEA. This CDR3 is 16 amino acids long. The CDR3 spells CASSPRRTAMNTEAFF. CDR3 DNA sequence: TGTGCCAGCAGCCCAAGACGGACAGCGATGAACACTGAAGCTTTCTTT.

The chain employs TRBV4-1 and TRBJ2-7, with a tentative D call TRBD2 (7 bases). V lost 4 bases, J lost 9 bases, and 19 bases lay in between. Germline V CDR1 and CDR2: MGHRA, YSYEKL. CDR3 size: 14 residues. This CDR3 reads CASSPWDRGRGQYF. Here the CDR3 DNA reads TGCGCCAGCAGCCCGTGGGATAGGGGGAGGGGGCAGTACTTC.

The V call is TRBV11-3, the J call TRBJ2-3; D is undetermined. This CDR3 has 12 amino acids. The V gene's germline CDR1 is SGHNT and CDR2 YENEEA. The V and J ends lost 5 bases and 4 bases respectively, with 7 bases between them. CDR3 protein: CASSQAADTQYF. CDR3 nucleotides: TGTGCCAGCAGCCAAGCCGCAGATACGCAGTATTTT.

This clone appeared a single time. The chain employs TRBV16 and TRBJ2-2; 10 bases line up with TRBD1. Looked up from germline, CDR1 is KGHSY and CDR2 is FQNENV. CDR3 length: 16 amino acids. With V trimmed by 1 base and J by 4 bases, 3 bases remained unmatched. The CDR3 DNA follows: TGTGCCAGCAGCCAATTGACAGGGGGCGCCACCGGGGAGCTGTTTTTT. Translating gives CASSQLTGGATGELFF.

This clone was seen at least ten times. This chain joins TRBV28 and TRBJ1-5; D is ambiguous. The CDR3 runs to 12 residues. Trimming pared 4 bases from V and 5 bases from J, leaving 6 bases between. The germline V gene has CDR1 MDHEN and CDR2 SYDVKM. The CDR3 DNA reads as TGTGCCAGCAGTTCAAGGTATCAGCCCCAGCATTTT. Translated: CASSSRYQPQHF.

The J gene is TRBJ2-1, the V gene TRBV7-3; D unclear. V shed 1 base and J shed 5 bases, with 6 bases lying between them. The CDR3 spans 13 residues. Looked up from germline, CDR1 is SGHTA and CDR2 is FQGTGA. The CDR3 region is CASSLNRDNEQFF. In nucleotides, the CDR3 is TGTGCCAGCAGCTTAAATAGGGACAATGAGCAGTTCTTC. The whole variable domain, filled in from reference TRBV7-3 and TRBJ2-1, reads GAGVSQTPSNKVTEKGKYVELRCDPISGHTALYWYRQSLGQGPEFLIYFQGTGAADDSGLPNDRFFAVRPEGSVSTLKIQRTERGDSAVYLCASSLNRDNEQFFGPGTRLTVL.

This clone has a single count. This chain uses TRBV27 with TRBJ2-5, with D unresolved. CDR1 MNHEY and CDR2 SMNVEV come from the germline V gene (reference sequence). V was trimmed by 2 bases and J by 1 base, leaving 5 bases between them. The CDR3 loop spans 13 amino acids. DNA of the CDR3: TGTGCCAGCAGTTTAAGGCCCCAAGAGACCCAGTACTTC. Translation: CASSLRPQETQYF.

The CDR3 coding sequence is TGTGCCAGCAGTTACCAGGGGCCTGGAAACACCATATATTTT. Translating it yields CASSYQGPGNTIYF. This sequence joins TRBV6-5 and TRBJ1-3, with D perhaps matching TRBD1 (6 bases). Germline V gene data show CDR1 as MNHEY and CDR2 as SVGAGI. CDR3 size: 14 residues. The germline V and J ends were trimmed by 2 bases and 2 bases, with 7 bases remaining between them.

This clone was counted at least ten times. The rearrangement uses TRBV7-9 and TRBJ1-4, with unresolved D. Deletions cut 3 bases from V and 14 bases from J, with 13 bases between. Germline V gene sequence: CDR1 SEHNR, CDR2 FQNEAQ (reference sequence). This CDR3 comprises 12 residues. CDR3 coding DNA: TGTGCCAGCAGCTTTTTATCACTAGATCTGTTTTTT. Translation gives CASSFLSLDLFF.

This chain links TRBV9 with TRBJ1-3; D remains unclear. Germline V gene sequence: CDR1 SGDLS, CDR2 YYNGEE. This CDR3 spans 15 amino acids. With 0 bases removed from V and 1 base from J, the gap between germline ends came to 8 bases. The chain's CDR3 is CASSVAGWSGNTIYF. CDR3 sequence (DNA): TGTGCCAGCAGCGTAGCTGGCTGGTCTGGAAACACCATATATTTT.